What follows are 20 T cell receptor beta chains derived from one specimen sequenced in a study of OX40 agonist ivuxolimab in advanced cancers. The receptor library was made with the immunoSEQ multiplex PCR assay. This immuneACCESS table, as held by TCRdb, lists in-frame sequences with V and J called but not all clones. Of the missing ones, under half trace to an unresolved V gene in checked studies; the others have no known cause. The sample data list roughly 110,000 clones, and 90% of these were observed just once. Jointly, the top ten make up 0.4% to 0.6% of the sample. This specimen consisted of CD4+ or CD8+ T cells sorted from blood, obtained in a trial of the OX40 agonist ivuxolimab. The receptors stem from an adult with an advanced solid tumor such as melanoma, head and neck, liver or kidney cancer.

This clone appeared a single time. The chain recombines TRBV4-1 with TRBJ2-3; D remains ambiguous. Trimming cost V 1 base and J 6 bases, with 5 bases left between them. This CDR3 has 12 amino acids. Germline V gene data show CDR1 as MGHRA and CDR2 as YSYEKL. CDR3: CASSQVGDTQYF. The CDR3 coding sequence is TGCGCCAGCAGCCAAGTAGGCGATACGCAGTATTTT.

The chain employs TRBV7-2 and TRBJ2-5, with D perhaps TRBD1 (5 bases). This CDR3 has 14 residues. Per the germline V gene, CDR1 is SGHTA and CDR2 is FQGNSA. V was clipped by 2 bases and J by 0 bases, with 7 bases between them. The CDR3 sequence is CASSLQGHQETQYF. The CDR3 region has the DNA TGTGCCAGCAGCTTACAGGGCCACCAAGAGACCCAGTACTTC.

The chain links TRBV6-6 to TRBJ1-5; D gene ambiguous. The V and J ends lost 7 bases and 3 bases respectively, with 10 bases between them. The CDR3 runs 13 residues. The germline gives CDR1 MNHNY, CDR2 SVGAGI (reference sequence). The CDR3 sequence is CASTSGINQPQHF. CDR3 DNA sequence: TGTGCCAGCACTTCGGGGATCAATCAGCCCCAGCATTTT.

This clone was picked up one time. The chain carries TRBV5-1 and TRBJ2-1, with D perhaps being TRBD1 or TRBD2 (6 bases each). From germline, CDR1 is SGHRS and CDR2 YFSETQ. The CDR3 spans 14 residues. With 6 bases removed from V and 10 bases from J, the gap between germline ends came to 20 bases. The CDR3 here is CASNRGQGGLEQFF. CDR3 nucleotides: TGCGCCAGCAACCGGGGACAAGGGGGACTCGAGCAGTTCTTC.

The chain carries TRBV7-2 and TRBJ1-6; TRBD1 matches 7 bases. V lost 6 bases to trimming and J lost 0 bases; unmatched junction nucleotides: 2. There are 15 residues in the CDR3. Germline values: CDR1 SGHTA, CDR2 FQGNSA. The CDR3: CASRGGSSYNSPLHF. The CDR3 bases are TGTGCCAGCAGAGGGGGCAGCTCCTATAATTCACCCCTCCACTTT.

The chain uses TRBV9 and TRBJ2-2, with D perhaps matching TRBD2 (7 bases). Germline V gene lookup returns CDR1 SGDLS and CDR2 YYNGEE. The CDR3 runs 16 residues. Trimming stripped 6 bases from V and 1 base from J, with 16 bases between. As DNA, the CDR3 is TGTGCCAGCACCCGCGGCGGGGGCCTGAACACCGGGGAGCTGTTTTTT. This translates into CASTRGGGLNTGELFF.

The chain links TRBV5-1 to TRBJ2-7; D perhaps matches TRBD1 (6 bases). From germline, CDR1 is SGHRS and CDR2 YFSETQ. V dropped 4 bases and J dropped 5 bases, with 16 bases sitting between them. The length of the CDR3 is 14 residues. CDR3 amino acids: CASSPGHYADEQYF. The CDR3 DNA sequence: TGCGCCAGCAGCCCGGGACATTATGCCGACGAGCAGTACTTC.

This chain connects TRBV30 to TRBJ2-5; TRBD2 matches at 8 bases. After removal of 3 bases from V and 3 bases from J, the junction contained 3 bases not matched to a gene. The CDR3 totals 13 residues. The germline V gene has CDR1 GTSNPN and CDR2 SVGIG (reference sequence). Here the CDR3 DNA reads TGTGCCTGGAGCCGGGGGGGCAAAGAGACCCAGTACTTC. This translates into CAWSRGGKETQYF. Variable domain in full (rest from reference TRBV30 and TRBJ2-5): SQTIHQWPATLVQPVGSPLSLECTVEGTSNPNLYWYRQAAGRGLQLLFYSVGIGQISSEVPQNLSASRPQDRQFILSSKKLLLSDSGFYLCAWSRGGKETQYFGPGTRLLVL.

The genes are TRBV18 and TRBJ1-2, with a possible D match to TRBD1 (6 bases). Germline assignment: CDR1 KGHSH and CDR2 LQKENI. V was shortened by 2 bases and J by 2 bases, with 15 bases between the two germline ends. The CDR3 contains 16 residues. The CDR3 protein is CASSPEGGGHNYGYTF. CDR3 DNA: TGTGCCAGCTCACCAGAAGGGGGGGGCCACAACTATGGCTACACCTTC.

The rearrangement links TRBV4-3 to TRBJ1-6, with D possibly TRBD1 on 6 matching bases. The germline V gene has CDR1 LGHNA and CDR2 YSLEER. CDR3 length: 16 residues. Trimming pared 4 bases from V and 8 bases from J, leaving 18 bases between. CDR3 residues: CASSLKFRGPYSPLHF. The CDR3 coding sequence is TGCGCCAGCAGCCTCAAGTTCCGGGGGCCTTATTCACCCCTCCACTTT.

This chain joins TRBV11-2 and TRBJ2-3; 7 nucleotides line up with TRBD1. Germline V gene sequence: CDR1 SGHAT, CDR2 FQNNGV. With V trimmed by 3 bases and J by 5 bases, 2 bases remained unmatched. The CDR3 sequence is 13 residues long. The CDR3 nucleotides read TGTGCCAGCAGCTTTACAGGGGTAGATACGCAGTATTTT. This gives the protein CASSFTGVDTQYF.

Here the CDR3 reads CASSPHGVGNQPQHF. CDR3 bases: TGTGCCAGCAGCCCGCATGGGGTGGGGAATCAGCCCCAGCATTTT. J is TRBJ1-5 and V is TRBV6-5; D is unresolved. Germline V gene data show CDR1 as MNHEY and CDR2 as SVGAGI. The CDR3 length is 15 residues. V was clipped by 6 bases and J by 4 bases, with 16 bases between them.

In this sample, this clone turned up once. The J gene is TRBJ2-7, the V gene TRBV11-2; the D is unclear. The V end was cut by 4 bases, the J end by 3 bases, with 10 bases between. Germline CDR1 SGHAT, CDR2 FQNNGV. This CDR3 has 13 residues. CDR3 region: CASSSVRGYEQYF. The CDR3, as DNA: TGTGCCAGCAGCTCCGTTCGTGGCTACGAGCAGTACTTC. The full variable domain, with the rest looked up from reference TRBV11-2 and TRBJ2-7, is EAGVAQSPRYKIIEKRQSVAFWCNPISGHATLYWYQQILGQGPKLLIQFQNNGVVDDSQLPKDRFSAERLKGVDSTLKIQPAKLEDSAVYLCASSSVRGYEQYFGPGTRLTVT.

Notes on this clone: This specimen includes other DNA sequences encoding the same CDR3. This chain uses TRBV7-2 with TRBJ2-5; 9 positions agree with TRBD1. The CDR3 covers 13 residues. Trimming at V came to 5 bases and at J to 4 bases, leaving 2 bases not matched to a gene. Germline-derived CDR1 and CDR2 are SGHTA and FQGNSA. The CDR3: CASSRDRAETQYF. The CDR3 bases are TGTGCCAGCAGCAGGGACAGGGCAGAGACCCAGTACTTC.

The chain carries TRBV29-1 and TRBJ2-1; 8 bases map to TRBD1. This CDR3 is built from 12 residues. The germline V gene has CDR1 SQVTM and CDR2 ANQGSEA. V was pared by 6 bases and J by 8 bases, with 6 bases of the junction left unmatched. The CDR3 here is CSVRTGPYEQFF. The CDR3 coding sequence is TGCAGCGTGAGGACAGGGCCATATGAGCAGTTCTTC.

The rearrangement links TRBV2 to TRBJ1-2, with a possible D match to TRBD1 (6 bases). CDR3 length: 15 residues. V lost 2 bases to trimming and J lost 4 bases, with 14 bases between them. Germline loops: CDR1 SNHLY, CDR2 FYNNEI. Here the CDR3 DNA reads TGTGCCAGCAGTGAATCTAGACAGGACTTCTATGGCTACACCTTC. Translated: CASSESRQDFYGYTF.

The V gene is TRBV6-1, the J gene TRBJ2-7, with 10 bases aligning to TRBD1. The CDR3 has 15 amino acids. Germline CDR1 is MNHNS and CDR2 is SASEGT. V lost 6 bases and J lost 0; bases outside the gene matches: 5. In nucleotides, the CDR3 is TGTGCCAGCAGGGGACAGGGGAGAGGCTCCTACGAGCAGTACTTC. Its protein product is CASRGQGRGSYEQYF.

V usage is TRBV19 and J usage is TRBJ1-1, with a possible D match to TRBD1 (6 bases). The CDR3 length is 15 residues. In germline, CDR1 is LNHDA, CDR2 SQIVND (reference sequence). This CDR3 is CASIVANRAGTEAFF. CDR3 coding DNA: TGTGCTTCTATCGTGGCCAACAGGGCGGGAACTGAAGCTTTCTTT.

This clone has a handful of counts. This rearrangement joins TRBV5-6 to TRBJ2-7; TRBD1 or TRBD2 may be the D gene (6 bases each). CDR1 is SGHDT, CDR2 YYEEEE, per germline. V dropped 1 base and J dropped 3 bases, with 23 bases sitting between them. The CDR3 is made up of 18 amino acids. The CDR3 reads CASSLIGVGGRSNYEQYF. In DNA, the CDR3 is TGTGCCAGCAGCTTGATTGGAGTTGGGGGGCGATCGAACTACGAGCAGTACTTC. The full variable domain, its missing parts supplied by reference TRBV5-6 and TRBJ2-7, is DAGVTQSPTHLIKTRGQQVTLRCSPKSGHDTVSWYQQALGQGPQFIFQYYEEEERQRGNFPDRFSGHQFPNYSSELNVNALLLGDSALYLCASSLIGVGGRSNYEQYFGPGTRLTVT.

J is TRBJ2-1 and V is TRBV27, with TRBD2 as a possible D gene (7 bases). This CDR3 has 15 amino acids. Germline V gene data show CDR1 as MNHEY and CDR2 as SMNVEV (reference sequence). With 2 bases removed from V and 7 bases from J, the gap between germline ends came to 15 bases. CDR3 protein: CASSLVGGLENEQFF. The DNA for the CDR3 is TGTGCCAGCAGTTTAGTGGGGGGGCTGGAAAATGAGCAGTTCTTC.